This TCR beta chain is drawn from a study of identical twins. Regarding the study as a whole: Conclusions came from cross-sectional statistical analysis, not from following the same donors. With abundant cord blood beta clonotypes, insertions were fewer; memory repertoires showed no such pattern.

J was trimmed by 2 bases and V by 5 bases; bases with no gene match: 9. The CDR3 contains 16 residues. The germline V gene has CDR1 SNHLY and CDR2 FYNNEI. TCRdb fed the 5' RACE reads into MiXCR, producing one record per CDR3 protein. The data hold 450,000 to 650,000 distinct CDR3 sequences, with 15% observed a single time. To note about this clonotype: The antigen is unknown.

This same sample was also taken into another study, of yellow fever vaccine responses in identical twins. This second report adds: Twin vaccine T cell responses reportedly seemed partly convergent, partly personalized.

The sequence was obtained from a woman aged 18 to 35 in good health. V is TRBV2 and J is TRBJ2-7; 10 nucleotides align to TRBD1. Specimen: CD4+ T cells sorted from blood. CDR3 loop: CASSRTGGFGAYEQYF. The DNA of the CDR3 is TGTGCCAGCAGTAGGACAGGGGGGTTTGGCGCCTACGAGCAGTACTTC. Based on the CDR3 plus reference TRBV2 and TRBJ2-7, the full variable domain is EPEVTQTPSHQVTQMGQEVILRCVPISNHLYFYWYRQILGQKVEFLVSFYNNEISEKSEIFDDQFSVERPDGSNFTLKIRSTKLEDSAMYFCASSRTGGFGAYEQYFGPGTRLTVT.